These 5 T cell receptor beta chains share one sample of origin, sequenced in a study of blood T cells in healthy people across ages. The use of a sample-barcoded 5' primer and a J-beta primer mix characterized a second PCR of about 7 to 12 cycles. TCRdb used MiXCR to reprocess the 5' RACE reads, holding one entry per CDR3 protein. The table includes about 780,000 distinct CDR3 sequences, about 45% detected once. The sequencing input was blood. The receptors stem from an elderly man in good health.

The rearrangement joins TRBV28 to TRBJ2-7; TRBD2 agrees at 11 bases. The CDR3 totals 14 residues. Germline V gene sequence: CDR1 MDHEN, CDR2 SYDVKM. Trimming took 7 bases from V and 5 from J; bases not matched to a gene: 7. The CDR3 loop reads CASIPSGRLNEQYF. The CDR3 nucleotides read TGTGCCAGCATTCCTAGCGGGAGGCTCAACGAGCAGTACTTC. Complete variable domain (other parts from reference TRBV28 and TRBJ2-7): DVKVTQSSRYLVKRTGEKVFLECVQDMDHENMFWYRQDPGLGLRLIYFSYDVKMKEKGDIPEGYSVSREKKERFSLILESASTNQTSMYLCASIPSGRLNEQYFGPGTRLTVT.

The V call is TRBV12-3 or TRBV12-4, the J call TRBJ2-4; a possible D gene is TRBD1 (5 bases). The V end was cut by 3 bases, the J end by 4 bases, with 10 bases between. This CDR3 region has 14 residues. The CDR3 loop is CASSLFAGKNIQYF. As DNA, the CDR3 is TGTGCCAGCAGTTTGTTTGCAGGGAAAAACATTCAGTACTTC.

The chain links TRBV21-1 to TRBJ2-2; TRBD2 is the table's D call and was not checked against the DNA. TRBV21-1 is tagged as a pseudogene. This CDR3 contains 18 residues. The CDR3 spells CASSKGASAGGYTGELFF. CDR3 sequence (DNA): TGTGCCAGCAGCAAAGGGGCTTCGGCGGGAGGATACACCGGGGAGCTGTTTTTT.

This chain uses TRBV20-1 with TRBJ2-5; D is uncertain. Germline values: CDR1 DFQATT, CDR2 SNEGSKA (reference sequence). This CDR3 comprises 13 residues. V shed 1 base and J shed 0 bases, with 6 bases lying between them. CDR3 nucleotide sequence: TGCAGTGCTAGAGCCGAGTACCAAGAGACCCAGTACTTC. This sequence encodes CSARAEYQETQYF.

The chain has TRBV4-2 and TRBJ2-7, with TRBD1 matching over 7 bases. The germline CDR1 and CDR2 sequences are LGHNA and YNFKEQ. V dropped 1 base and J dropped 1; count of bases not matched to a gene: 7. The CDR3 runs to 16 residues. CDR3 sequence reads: CASSQVDGTESYEQYF. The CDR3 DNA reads TGTGCCAGCAGCCAAGTTGACGGGACAGAGTCCTACGAGCAGTACTTC.